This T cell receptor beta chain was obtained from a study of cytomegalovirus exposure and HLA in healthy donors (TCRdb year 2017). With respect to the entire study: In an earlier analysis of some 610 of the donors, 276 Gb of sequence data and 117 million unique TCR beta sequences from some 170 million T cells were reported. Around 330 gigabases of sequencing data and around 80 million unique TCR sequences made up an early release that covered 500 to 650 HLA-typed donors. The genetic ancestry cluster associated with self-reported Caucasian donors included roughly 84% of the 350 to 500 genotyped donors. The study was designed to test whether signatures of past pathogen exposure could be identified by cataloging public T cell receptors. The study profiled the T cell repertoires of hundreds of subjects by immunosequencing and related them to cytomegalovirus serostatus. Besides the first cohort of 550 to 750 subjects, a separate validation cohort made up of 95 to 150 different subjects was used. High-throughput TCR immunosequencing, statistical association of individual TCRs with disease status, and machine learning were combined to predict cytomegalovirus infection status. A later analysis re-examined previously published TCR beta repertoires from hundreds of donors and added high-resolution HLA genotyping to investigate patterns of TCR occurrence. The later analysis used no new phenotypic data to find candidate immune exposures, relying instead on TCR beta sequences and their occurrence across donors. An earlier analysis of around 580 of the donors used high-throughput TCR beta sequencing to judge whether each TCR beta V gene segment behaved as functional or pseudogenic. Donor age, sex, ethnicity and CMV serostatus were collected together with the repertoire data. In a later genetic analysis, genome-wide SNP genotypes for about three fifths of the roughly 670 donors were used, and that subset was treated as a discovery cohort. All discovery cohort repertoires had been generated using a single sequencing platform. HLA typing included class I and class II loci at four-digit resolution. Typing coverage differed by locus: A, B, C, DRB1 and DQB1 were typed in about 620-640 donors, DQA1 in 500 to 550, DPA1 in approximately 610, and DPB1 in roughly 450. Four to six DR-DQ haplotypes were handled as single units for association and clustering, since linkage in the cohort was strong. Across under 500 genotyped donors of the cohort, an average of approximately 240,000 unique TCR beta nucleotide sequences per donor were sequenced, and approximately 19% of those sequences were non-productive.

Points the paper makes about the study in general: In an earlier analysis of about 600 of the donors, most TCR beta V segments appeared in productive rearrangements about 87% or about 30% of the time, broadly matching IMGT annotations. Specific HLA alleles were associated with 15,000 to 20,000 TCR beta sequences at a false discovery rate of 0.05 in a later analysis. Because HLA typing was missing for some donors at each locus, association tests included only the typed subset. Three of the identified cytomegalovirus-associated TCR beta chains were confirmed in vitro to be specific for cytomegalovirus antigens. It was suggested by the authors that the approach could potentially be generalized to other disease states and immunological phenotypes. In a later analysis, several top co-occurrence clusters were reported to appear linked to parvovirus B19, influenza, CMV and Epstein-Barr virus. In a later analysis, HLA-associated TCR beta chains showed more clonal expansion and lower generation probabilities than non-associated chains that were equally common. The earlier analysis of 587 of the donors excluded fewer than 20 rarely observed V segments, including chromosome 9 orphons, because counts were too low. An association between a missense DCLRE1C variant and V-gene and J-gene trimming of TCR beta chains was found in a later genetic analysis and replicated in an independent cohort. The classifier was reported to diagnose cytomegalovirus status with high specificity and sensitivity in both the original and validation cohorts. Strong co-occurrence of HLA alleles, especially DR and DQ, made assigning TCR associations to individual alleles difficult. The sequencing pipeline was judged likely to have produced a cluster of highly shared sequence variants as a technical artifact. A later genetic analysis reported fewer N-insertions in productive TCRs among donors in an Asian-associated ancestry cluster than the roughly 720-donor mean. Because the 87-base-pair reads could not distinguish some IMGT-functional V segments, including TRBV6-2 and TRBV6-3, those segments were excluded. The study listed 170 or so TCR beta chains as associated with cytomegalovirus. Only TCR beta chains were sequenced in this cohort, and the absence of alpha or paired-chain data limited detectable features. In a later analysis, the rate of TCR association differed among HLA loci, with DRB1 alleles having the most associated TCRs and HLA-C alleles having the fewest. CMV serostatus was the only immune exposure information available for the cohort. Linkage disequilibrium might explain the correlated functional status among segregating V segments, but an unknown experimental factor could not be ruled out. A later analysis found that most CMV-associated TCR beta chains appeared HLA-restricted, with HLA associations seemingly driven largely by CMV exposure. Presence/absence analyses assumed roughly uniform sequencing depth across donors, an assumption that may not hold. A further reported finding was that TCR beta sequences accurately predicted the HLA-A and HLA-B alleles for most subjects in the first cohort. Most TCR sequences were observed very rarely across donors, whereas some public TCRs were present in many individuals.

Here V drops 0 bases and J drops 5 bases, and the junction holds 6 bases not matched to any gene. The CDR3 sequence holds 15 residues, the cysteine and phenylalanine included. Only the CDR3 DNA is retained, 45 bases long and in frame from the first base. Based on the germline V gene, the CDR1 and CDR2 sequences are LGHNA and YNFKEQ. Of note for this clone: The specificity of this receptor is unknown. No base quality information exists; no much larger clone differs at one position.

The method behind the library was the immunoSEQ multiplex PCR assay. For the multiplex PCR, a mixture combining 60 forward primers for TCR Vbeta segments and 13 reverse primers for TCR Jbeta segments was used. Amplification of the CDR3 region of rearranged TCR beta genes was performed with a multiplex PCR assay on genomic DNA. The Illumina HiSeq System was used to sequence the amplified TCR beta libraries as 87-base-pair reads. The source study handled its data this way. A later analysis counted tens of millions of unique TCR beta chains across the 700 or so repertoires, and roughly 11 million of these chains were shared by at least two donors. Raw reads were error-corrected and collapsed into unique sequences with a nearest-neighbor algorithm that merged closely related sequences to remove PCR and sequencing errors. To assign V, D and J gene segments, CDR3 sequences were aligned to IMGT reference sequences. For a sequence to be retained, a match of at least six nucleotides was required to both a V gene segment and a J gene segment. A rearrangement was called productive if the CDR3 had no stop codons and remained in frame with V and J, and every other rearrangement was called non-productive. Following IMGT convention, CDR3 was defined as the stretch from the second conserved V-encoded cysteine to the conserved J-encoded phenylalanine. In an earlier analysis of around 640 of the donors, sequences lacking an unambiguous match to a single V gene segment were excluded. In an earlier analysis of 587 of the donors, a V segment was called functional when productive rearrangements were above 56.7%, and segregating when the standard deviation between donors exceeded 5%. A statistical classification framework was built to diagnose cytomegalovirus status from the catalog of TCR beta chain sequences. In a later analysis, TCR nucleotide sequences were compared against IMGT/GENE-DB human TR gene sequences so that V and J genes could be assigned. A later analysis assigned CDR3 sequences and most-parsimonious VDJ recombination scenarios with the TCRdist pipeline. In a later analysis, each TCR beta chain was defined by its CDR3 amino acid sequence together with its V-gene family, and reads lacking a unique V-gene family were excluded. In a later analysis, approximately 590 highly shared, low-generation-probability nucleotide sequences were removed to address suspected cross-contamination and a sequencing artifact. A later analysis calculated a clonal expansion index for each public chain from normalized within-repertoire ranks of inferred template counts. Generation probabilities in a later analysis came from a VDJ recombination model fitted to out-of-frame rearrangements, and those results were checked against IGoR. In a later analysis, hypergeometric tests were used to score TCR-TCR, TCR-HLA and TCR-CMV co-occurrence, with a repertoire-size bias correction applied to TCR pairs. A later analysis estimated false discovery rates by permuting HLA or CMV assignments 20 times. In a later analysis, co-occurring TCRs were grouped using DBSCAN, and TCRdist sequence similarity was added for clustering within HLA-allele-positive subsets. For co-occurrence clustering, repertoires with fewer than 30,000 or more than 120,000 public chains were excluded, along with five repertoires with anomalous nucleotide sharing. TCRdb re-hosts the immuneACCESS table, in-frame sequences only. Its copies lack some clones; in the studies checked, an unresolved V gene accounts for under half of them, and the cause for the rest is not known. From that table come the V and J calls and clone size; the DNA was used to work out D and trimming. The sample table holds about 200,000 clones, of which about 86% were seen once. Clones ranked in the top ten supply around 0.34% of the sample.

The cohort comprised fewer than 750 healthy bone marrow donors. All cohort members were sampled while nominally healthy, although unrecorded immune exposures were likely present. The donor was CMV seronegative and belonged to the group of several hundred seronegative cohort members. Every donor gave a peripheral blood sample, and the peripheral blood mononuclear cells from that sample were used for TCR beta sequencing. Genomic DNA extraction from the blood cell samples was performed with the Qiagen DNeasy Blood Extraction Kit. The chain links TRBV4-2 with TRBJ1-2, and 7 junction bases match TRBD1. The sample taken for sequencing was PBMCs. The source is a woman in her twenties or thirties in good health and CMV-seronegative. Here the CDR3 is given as CASSQEDRDVYGYTF. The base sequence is TGTGCCAGCAGCCAAGAAGACAGGGATGTTTATGGCTACACCTTC.